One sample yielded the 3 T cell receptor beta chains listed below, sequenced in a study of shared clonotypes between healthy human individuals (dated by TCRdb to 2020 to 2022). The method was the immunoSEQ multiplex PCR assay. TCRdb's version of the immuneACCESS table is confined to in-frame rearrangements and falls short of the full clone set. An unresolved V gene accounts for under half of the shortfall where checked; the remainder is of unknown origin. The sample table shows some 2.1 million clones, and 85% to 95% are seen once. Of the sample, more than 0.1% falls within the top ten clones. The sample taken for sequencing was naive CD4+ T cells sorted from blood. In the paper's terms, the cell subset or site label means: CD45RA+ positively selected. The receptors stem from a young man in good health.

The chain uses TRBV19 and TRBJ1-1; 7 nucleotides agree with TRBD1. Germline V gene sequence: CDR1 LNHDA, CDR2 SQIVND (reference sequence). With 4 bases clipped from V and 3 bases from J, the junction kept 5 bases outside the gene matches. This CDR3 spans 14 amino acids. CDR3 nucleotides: TGTGCCAGTAGTACAGGGACAGTTCACACTGAAGCTTTCTTT. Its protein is CASSTGTVHTEAFF.

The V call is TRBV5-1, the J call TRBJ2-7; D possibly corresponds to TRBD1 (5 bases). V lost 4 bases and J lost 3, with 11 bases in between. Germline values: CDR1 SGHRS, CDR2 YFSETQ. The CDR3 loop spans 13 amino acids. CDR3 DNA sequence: TGCGCCAGCAGCGCTGACAGTATCTACGAGCAGTACTTC. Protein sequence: CASSADSIYEQYF.

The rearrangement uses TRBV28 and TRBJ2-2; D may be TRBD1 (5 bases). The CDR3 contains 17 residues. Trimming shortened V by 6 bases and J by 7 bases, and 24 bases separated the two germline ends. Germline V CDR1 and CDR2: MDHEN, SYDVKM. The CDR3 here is CASSPTPAGKFGGELFF. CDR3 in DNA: TGTGCCAGCAGCCCTACCCCTGCAGGGAAGTTCGGCGGGGAGCTGTTTTTT.